These T cell receptor beta chains were read from a single sample in a study of T-cell reconstitution after alpha-beta-depleted transplantation in children. TCRdb reprocessed the PCR reads via MiXCR and lists one record per CDR3 protein. Of a few hundred thousand distinct CDR3 sequences in the sample, over 9% are singletons; the top ten hold roughly 7%. The sample consisted of PBMCs, taken before TCRalphabeta/CD19-depleted stem cell transplant. The receptors stem from a boy in the first two years of life with acute myeloid leukemia, due to receive a stem cell transplant. The conserved cysteine and the conserved F or W are not part of the CDR3 here. Not every row has a clone size; where given, it reads once, few, many or a size class.

j_call v_call clone_size cdr3_aa
TRBJ2-7 TRBV7-9 few ASSYPGQLSYEQY
TRBJ2-7 TRBV29-1 - SVGDRAPYEQY
TRBJ2-5 TRBV11-3 - ASSLRTGAHQETQY
TRBJ2-2 TRBV12-3/TRBV12-4 many ASSPAGQVDSNTGELF
TRBJ2-6 TRBV20-1 - SAPRIRRGAGANVLT
TRBJ2-7 TRBV7-8 many ASSLSLADYEQY
TRBJ2-1 TRBV7-8 few ASSLNSGTSGSRYNEQF
TRBJ1-5 TRBV19 - ASSKGVAANNQPQH
TRBJ2-7 TRBV5-5 many ASSQNGRLTYEQY
TRBJ2-5 TRBV29-1 many SVLAGGRETQY
TRBJ2-2 TRBV4-3 few ASSQDDMGGTGELF
TRBJ2-1 TRBV13 many ASSGSRDRFDEQF
TRBJ2-7 TRBV20-1 - SAAGTAYEQY
TRBJ2-6 TRBV7-9 - ASSWKGSGANVLT
TRBJ2-5 TRBV5-1 many ASSFSTGQETQY
TRBJ1-1 TRBV27 few ATGHRDTEAF
TRBJ2-5 TRBV10-3 many AISEPDMSETQY
TRBJ2-7 TRBV4-3 many ASSQDGTSGRAGEQY